The entry that follows covers one T cell receptor (beta chain) sequence. Assignment of participants to cohorts was predicated upon participant-reported clinical history. The table came from immunoSEQ multiplex PCR; TCRdb's copy has only in-frame clones and leaves some out. Altogether 230,000 or so clones are present, around 88% being singletons, with the ten largest covering 2% to 3%. The data belong to a study of blood T cell repertoires in COVID-19. Study overall: T cells, B-cell-depleted T cells, or PBMCs provided the cDNA or gDNA that served as material.

The V gene end was trimmed by 10 bases and the J gene end by 6 bases; junction bases not matched to a gene: 15. Looked up from germline, CDR1 is LGHDT and CDR2 is YNNKEL (reference sequence). This CDR3 region has 15 residues. This chain joins TRBV3-1 (or the pseudogene TRBV3-2) and TRBJ2-5; 9 bases map to TRBD1. The source of this sequence is a woman aged 40 to 55 with acute COVID-19. Specimen: PBMCs or T cells enriched from blood (not recorded which). CDR3 sequence: CANGDRDREQKTQYF. CDR3 DNA: TGTGCCAACGGGGACCGGGACAGGGAGCAAAAGACCCAGTACTTC.